These T cell receptor beta chains were read from a single sample in a study of T-cell memory formation after mild COVID-19. TCRdb independently ran MiXCR on the 5' RACE reads; one entry per CDR3 protein. The sample yields some 40,000 distinct CDR3 sequences, over 5% seen once. Sequenced sample: PBMCs or a T cell subset sorted from them (not recorded which). The receptors stem from an adult who had mild COVID-19 (a few samples of this study predate the infection). Cell type and time point are not known. Both conserved end residues are part of each CDR3. Fields, in order: clone size, D gene, J gene, V gene, CDR3 DNA, CDR3 protein. D genes are given only for firm matches. Size is stated for part of the rows, as once, few or many counts, or as a class when the clone is expanded.

few - TRBJ1-1 TRBV2 TGTGCCAGCAGGACAGGTATGAACACTGAAGCTTTCTTT CASRTGMNTEAFF
few TRBD1 TRBJ1-1 TRBV20-1 TGCAGTGCTAGTAAGGCCAGGGGGGGCACTGAAGCTTTCTTT CSASKARGGTEAFF
many TRBD1 TRBJ2-7 TRBV15 TGTGCCACCAGAGGAATACAGGGGCGCACCTACGAGCAGTACTTC CATRGIQGRTYEQYF
- TRBD1 TRBJ1-1 TRBV3-1 TGTGCGACAGGGGGAGGCACTGAAGCTTTCTTT CATGGGTEAFF
many TRBD1 TRBJ1-4 TRBV12-3/TRBV12-4 TGTGCCAGCAGTAGACAGGGGTCTGAAAAACTGTTTTTT CASSRQGSEKLFF
few TRBD2 TRBJ2-7 TRBV7-9 TGTGCCAGCAGCTTTACGCGGACTAGCGGGGGGTCGGACGAGCAGTACTTC CASSFTRTSGGSDEQYF
few - TRBJ1-3 TRBV7-2 TGTGCCAGCACTCGAGGTGGCGCTACCTCTGGAAACACCATATATTTT CASTRGGATSGNTIYF
- TRBD1 TRBJ1-6 TRBV20-1 TGCAGTGCATCGGACAGGGTCGGTTCACCCCTCCACTTT CSASDRVGSPLHF
medium-sized - TRBJ2-1 TRBV5-4 TGTGCCAGCAGCTCGGGACTGGGATTGGATGAGCAGTTCTTC CASSSGLGLDEQFF
few - TRBJ1-1 TRBV5-4 TGTGCCAGCAGCGGACCGGACACTTTTGAAGCTTTCTTT CASSGPDTFEAFF
medium-sized - TRBJ2-2 TRBV5-1 TGCGCCAGCAGCTTGGTAGTCGGCGCCTCCACGGCCGCGAACACCGGGGAGCTGTTTTTT CASSLVVGASTAANTGELFF
few - TRBJ1-5 TRBV5-1 TGCGCCAGCAGCCAGGGAACGGATCAGCCCCAGCATTTT CASSQGTDQPQHF
many TRBD2 TRBJ2-7 TRBV12-3/TRBV12-4 TGTGCCAGCAGTTTAGGGGGAGGGATGGGAGACGAGCAGTACTTC CASSLGGGMGDEQYF
many TRBD1 TRBJ2-7 TRBV6-2/TRBV6-3 TGTGCCACCCAGGGGGCCGGGGAGCAGTACTTC CATQGAGEQYF
many - TRBJ2-3 TRBV7-2 TGTGCCAGCAGCCTGCGGCGGGCAGATACGCAGTATTTT CASSLRRADTQYF
few - TRBJ1-3 TRBV10-3 TGTGCCATCAGTGGCTCTCAGACAGGCCCCAGGATGTCTGGAAACACCATATATTTT CAISGSQTGPRMSGNTIYF
- TRBD2 TRBJ2-2 TRBV24-1 TGTGCCACCAGTGCTCTTGTGCGGGAGGGCCTCACCGGGGAGCTGTTTTTT CATSALVREGLTGELFF
- - TRBJ2-7 TRBV18 TGTGCCAGCTCACCACCGGTAACCTACGAGCAGTACTTC CASSPPVTYEQYF
many - TRBJ2-7 TRBV7-9 TGTGCCAGCAGCCTGTACAGGGATGACGAGCAGTACTTC CASSLYRDDEQYF
many - TRBJ2-3 TRBV20-1 TGCAGTGCGAGTGGGGTGGTTCAGAGTAGCACAGATACGCAGTATTTT CSASGVVQSSTDTQYF
few - TRBJ1-4 TRBV7-9 TGTGCCAGCAGCTTTTATCTCGGAGGGCTTAATGAAAAACTGTTTTTT CASSFYLGGLNEKLFF
few TRBD1 TRBJ2-2 TRBV6-5 TGTGCCAGCAGTTACAGGGGGCCCGGGGAGCTGTTTTTT CASSYRGPGELFF
- - TRBJ2-7 TRBV7-2 TGTGCCAGCAGCTCCCAGCAGGGCTCCTACGAGCAGTACTTC CASSSQQGSYEQYF
many - TRBJ2-4 TRBV6-5 TGTGCCAGCAGTCCTTCATTGGGGGGAGCCAAAAACATTCAGTACTTC CASSPSLGGAKNIQYF
- - TRBJ1-2 TRBV18 TGTGCCAGCTCACCACGGGAAACAGGGATTAACTATGGCTACACCTTC CASSPRETGINYGYTF
- TRBD2 TRBJ2-5 TRBV4-1 TGCGCCAGCAGCCAAGATGGGGCGGGGGGGCAAGAGACCCAGTACTTC CASSQDGAGGQETQYF
many - TRBJ2-1 TRBV20-1 TGCAGTGCTAAGTTAGCGGACTCCTACAATGAGCAGTTCTTC CSAKLADSYNEQFF
many - TRBJ1-2 TRBV4-2 TGTGCCAGCACCGACGGGACACCGTCTAACTATGGCTACACCTTC CASTDGTPSNYGYTF
many TRBD1 TRBJ2-7 TRBV19 TGTGCCAGTAGTCGTAGGGACAGGGTCTACGAGCAGTACTTC CASSRRDRVYEQYF
few - TRBJ2-7 TRBV30 TGTGCCTGGAGTGTACTGCGGGTAGGGCAGCACGAGCAGTACTTC CAWSVLRVGQHEQYF
many - TRBJ2-2 TRBV10-3 TGTGCCATCAGTGATTGGAGGGTCGAGACCGGGGAGCTGTTTTTT CAISDWRVETGELFF
many - TRBJ2-5 TRBV7-2 TGTGCCAGCAGCTTAGGCAGGAGAGCACGCGAGACCCAGTACTTC CASSLGRRARETQYF
few - TRBJ1-1 TRBV12-3/TRBV12-4 TGTGCCAGCAGTTTATTGATAAACGCTGAAGCTTTCTTT CASSLLINAEAFF
many TRBD2 TRBJ2-7 TRBV12-3/TRBV12-4 TGTGCCAGCAGCCTAGCGGGAGGGATGGGCGAGCAGTACTTC CASSLAGGMGEQYF
few - TRBJ2-7 TRBV28 TGTGCCAGCAGTTCTCCGTACCTGGCGGACTTC CASSSPYLADF
few TRBD1 TRBJ1-2 TRBV7-9 TGTGCCAGCATCAAAGGGCAGGGGGCAGAACGAGGCTACACCTTC CASIKGQGAERGYTF
- - TRBJ2-2 TRBV10-3 TGTGCCATCAGTGATCAAGGGAGGTCAAACACCGGGGAGCTGTTTTTT CAISDQGRSNTGELFF
- TRBD1 TRBJ2-7 TRBV5-4 TGTGCCAGCAGCTTGGAGAGGGGGCCCTACGAGCAGTACTTC CASSLERGPYEQYF
many TRBD2 TRBJ2-1 TRBV7-6 TGTGCCAGCAGCTTCTCACCCCGGCGAGCGGGAGTGTCCTCCTACAATGAGCAGTTCTTC CASSFSPRRAGVSSYNEQFF
- - TRBJ1-1 TRBV3-1 TGTGCCAGCAGCCGTTTAAGCCCGGGACCCGTACAAGCTTTCTTT CASSRLSPGPVQAFF
many TRBD2 TRBJ2-1 TRBV5-1 TGCGCCAGCAGTCGGCCGGGACAGGCTAGCGGGAGCGGATACAATGAGCAGTTCTTC CASSRPGQASGSGYNEQFF
- TRBD2 TRBJ2-1 TRBV29-1 TGCAGCGTTGATGGGTCTAGCGGTGTTAGTTACAATGAGCAGTTCTTC CSVDGSSGVSYNEQFF